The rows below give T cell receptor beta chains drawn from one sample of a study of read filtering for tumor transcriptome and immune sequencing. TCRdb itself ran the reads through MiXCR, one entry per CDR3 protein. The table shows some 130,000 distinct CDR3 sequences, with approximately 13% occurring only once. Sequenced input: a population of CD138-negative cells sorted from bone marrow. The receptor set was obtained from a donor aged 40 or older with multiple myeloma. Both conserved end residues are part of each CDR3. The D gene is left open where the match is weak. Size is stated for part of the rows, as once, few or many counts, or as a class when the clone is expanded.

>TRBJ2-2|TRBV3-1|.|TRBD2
CASSQEGGFGELSF
TGTGCCAGCAGCCAAGAGGGAGGGTTCGGGGAGCTGTCTTTT
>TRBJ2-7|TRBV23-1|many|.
CASSQWGIYEQYF
TGCGCCAGCAGTCAATGGGGGATTTACGAGCAGTACTTC
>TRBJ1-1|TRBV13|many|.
CASSSHTGGGTEAFF
TGTGCCAGCAGCTCACACACTGGCGGGGGCACTGAAGCTTTCTTT
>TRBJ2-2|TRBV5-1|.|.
CASRTQGAEGTGELFF
TGCGCCAGCAGAACACAGGGAGCAGAGGGCACCGGGGAGCTGTTTTTT
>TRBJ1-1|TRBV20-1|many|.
CSASIPVGIFNTEAFF
TGCAGTGCTAGTATTCCTGTCGGGATTTTTAACACTGAAGCTTTCTTT
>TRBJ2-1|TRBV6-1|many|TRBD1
CASSEEGTGGYNEQFF
TGTGCCAGCAGTGAAGAAGGGACAGGGGGTTACAATGAGCAGTTCTTC
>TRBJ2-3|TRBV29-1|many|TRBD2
CSAGRRRGRPRGDTQYF
TGCAGCGCCGGACGGCGTCGCGGGAGGCCCCGCGGGGATACGCAGTATTTT
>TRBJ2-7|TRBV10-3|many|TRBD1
CAISEPTGTGSGEQYF
TGTGCCATCAGTGAACCTACCGGGACAGGGTCGGGGGAGCAGTACTTC
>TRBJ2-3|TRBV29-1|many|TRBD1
CSVPDRSTDTQYF
TGCAGCGTACCGGACAGGTCCACAGATACGCAGTATTTT
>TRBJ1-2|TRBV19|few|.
CASSISSYGYTF
TGTGCCAGTAGTATATCCAGCTATGGCTACACCTTC